Below are 30 T cell receptor beta chains sequenced from a single sample in a study of T cells in Graves' hyperthyroidism and ophthalmopathy. It was RNA transcripts that yielded the amplified TCR beta CDR3 regions. TCR CDR3 regions were first amplified by RT-PCR with HTBI primers. TCRdb recomputed calls from the multiplex PCR reads with MiXCR, one row per CDR3 protein. The sample contains about 290,000 distinct CDR3 sequences, around 13% of which appear only once. Material for sequencing was blood. The receptor set was obtained from a middle-aged woman with Graves' hyperthyroidism.

The rearrangement joins TRBV30 to TRBJ1-4, with unresolved D. The germline CDR1 and CDR2 sequences are GTSNPN and SVGIG (reference sequence). The CDR3 extends over 16 amino acids. Trimming left V 0 bases short and J 5 bases short, with 16 bases between. CDR3 in amino acids: CAWSVGVRVQNEKLFF. CDR3 coding DNA: TGTGCCTGGAGTGTCGGAGTCCGGGTCCAGAATGAAAAACTGTTTTTT.

This clonotype was seen only a few times. This may stem from a read error, because a much larger clone lies one nucleotide away. The chain joins TRBV20-1 to TRBJ2-3; tentative D call: TRBD2 (6 bases). This CDR3 is built from 12 residues. Germline V gives CDR1 DFQATT, CDR2 SNEGSKA (reference sequence). The CDR3 nucleotides read TGCAGTCTAGCGAGGGGAACAGGTACGCAGTATTTT. It translates to CSLARGTGTQYF.

The rearrangement links TRBV5-1 to TRBJ2-1; 8 bases line up with TRBD2. CDR3 length: 14 amino acids. Looked up from germline, CDR1 is SGHRS and CDR2 is YFSETQ. V trimming: 0 bases; J trimming: 13 bases; junction bases outside the gene matches: 9. CDR3 coding DNA: TGCGCCAGCAGCTTGGGGGACCCAGCGGGAGTTCAGTTCTTC. Translating it yields CASSLGDPAGVQFF.

This clonotype was observed at least ten times. V and J are TRBV5-6 and TRBJ1-4; 8 bases align to TRBD1. J lost 5 bases, V lost 5 bases, and 8 bases had no gene match. Germline CDR1 is SGHDT and CDR2 is YYEEEE. There are 15 residues in the CDR3. This CDR3 reads CASSFWDRPNEKLFF. CDR3 sequence (DNA): TGTGCCAGCAGTTTCTGGGACAGGCCCAATGAAAAACTGTTTTTT.

This clonotype was found many times. This chain uses TRBV12-3 or TRBV12-4 with TRBJ1-2, with D unresolved. The CDR3 covers 14 residues. Trimming removed 7 bases at V and 6 bases at J, with 18 bases between. CDR3 region: CASTPGGVKHGYTF. In DNA form, the CDR3 reads TGTGCCAGCACCCCTGGTGGCGTTAAGCATGGCTACACCTTC.

Only a few counts were recorded for this clonotype. CDR3 coding DNA: TGTGCCATCGAACAGTCAACCACAGATACGCAGTATTTT. Amino acids: CAIEQSTTDTQYF. The chain combines TRBV28 with TRBJ2-3, with unresolved D. Germline V gene lookup returns CDR1 MDHEN and CDR2 SYDVKM. Trimming took 10 bases from V and 2 from J, leaving 13 bases between them. CDR3 length: 13 residues.

This clonotype was picked up many times. J is TRBJ2-5 and V is TRBV3-1, with D tentatively TRBD1 (6 bases). The CDR3 spans 13 residues. Germline V gives CDR1 LGHDT, CDR2 YNNKEL (reference sequence). Trimming took off 6 bases at V and 5 bases at J, with 13 bases between the two ends. CDR3 loop: CASRGGGVETQYF. CDR3 coding DNA: TGTGCCAGCAGAGGTGGGGGCGTCGAGACCCAGTACTTC.

This chain connects TRBV19 to TRBJ1-5, with D tentatively TRBD1 (5 bases). V shed 3 bases and J shed 3 bases, with 9 bases lying between them. Germline V gene sequence: CDR1 LNHDA, CDR2 SQIVND (reference sequence). CDR3 length: 14 amino acids. The CDR3 DNA follows: TGTGCCAGTAGTATCGGACAATTCAATCAGCCCCAGCATTTT. This gives the protein CASSIGQFNQPQHF.

On this clonotype: A read error may be the cause here, since a much bigger clone is one base away. V and J are TRBV6-4 and TRBJ1-5; 8 positions match TRBD1. The V gene end was trimmed by 3 bases and the J gene end by 5 bases; junction bases not matched to a gene: 9. This CDR3 comprises 16 residues. From germline, CDR1 is MRHNA and CDR2 SNTAGT. CDR3 residues: CASSELRTGRDQPQHF. As DNA, the CDR3 is TGTGCCAGCAGTGAACTGCGGACAGGGCGTGATCAGCCCCAGCATTTT.

This rearrangement joins TRBV28 to TRBJ1-6; TRBD1 might be the D (5 bases). This CDR3 has 14 amino acids. Looked up from germline, CDR1 is MDHEN and CDR2 is SYDVKM. V gave up 6 bases and J gave up 7 bases, with 13 bases separating them. Written as DNA, the CDR3 is TGTGCCAGCAGGAGACAGAGCGGCAATTCACCCCTCCACTTT. Its protein product is CASRRQSGNSPLHF.

This clonotype was seen many times. The genes are TRBV20-1 and TRBJ2-4; no reliable D call. Trimming stripped 4 bases from V and 3 bases from J, with 10 bases between. In germline, CDR1 is DFQATT, CDR2 SNEGSKA (reference sequence). There are 13 residues in the CDR3. The CDR3 coding sequence is TGCAGTGCTATTGACGGAAGCAAAAACATTCAGTACTTC. Its protein is CSAIDGSKNIQYF.

This chain joins TRBV12-3 or TRBV12-4 and TRBJ2-1, with 7 bases fitting TRBD2. V was pared by 2 bases and J by 9 bases, with 4 bases of the junction left unmatched. The CDR3 contains 13 residues. CDR3 DNA sequence: TGTGCCAGCAGTTTACGGGGGGAAAGTGAGCAGTTCTTC. Amino acid sequence: CASSLRGESEQFF.

This clonotype occurred many times. The limits of the CDR3 on the DNA are not certain, so only TCRdb's listed CDR3 is given. The chain carries TRBV11-2 and TRBJ2-1; TRBD1 is the table's D call and was not checked against the DNA. The CDR3 is 16 amino acids in total, end residues counted. The V gene's germline CDR1 is SGHAT and CDR2 FQNNGV. Here the CDR3 reads CASSFLWGRPEVGQFF.

This chain links TRBV28 with TRBJ1-2; 7 bases are shared with TRBD1. CDR3 size: 13 residues. V lost 9 bases and J lost 5; bases outside the gene matches: 9. Germline values: CDR1 MDHEN, CDR2 SYDVKM. CDR3 bases: TGTGCCAGTTATTCGAGGGGGCTGTATGGCTACACCTTC. Translating gives CASYSRGLYGYTF.

The CDR3 DNA is TGTGCCAGCCGTTCAAGGGGGCGCTTGGATGGCTACACCTTC. It translates to CASRSRGRLDGYTF. The J gene is TRBJ1-2, the V gene TRBV5-5; TRBD1 matches at 7 bases. Germline assignment: CDR1 SGHKS and CDR2 YYEKEE (reference sequence). The ends lost 7 bases at V and 6 bases at J; junction bases unmatched: 12. The length of the CDR3 is 14 residues.

This rearrangement joins TRBV28 to TRBJ2-1; tentatively, D is TRBD2 (6 bases). Looked up from germline, CDR1 is MDHEN and CDR2 is SYDVKM. The CDR3 covers 14 residues. The V end lost 7 bases, the J end lost 0 bases, and 10 bases lay between the germline ends. CDR3 DNA sequence: TGTGCCAGCAACCGACTAGGCTCCTACAATGAGCAGTTCTTC. Its protein product is CASNRLGSYNEQFF.

Ten or more counts support this clonotype. V gene TRBV28 combines with J gene TRBJ1-6; weak D call: TRBD1 (5 bases). There are 17 residues in the CDR3. The V end was cut by 5 bases, the J end by 4 bases, with 18 bases between. Germline-derived CDR1 and CDR2 are MDHEN and SYDVKM. The chain's CDR3 is CASSAFGGRLYNSPLHF. The CDR3 DNA reads TGTGCCAGCAGTGCGTTTGGGGGACGCCTTTATAATTCACCCCTCCACTTT. Looking up the rest from reference TRBV28 and TRBJ1-6 gives the full variable domain: DVKVTQSSRYLVKRTGEKVFLECVQDMDHENMFWYRQDPGLGLRLIYFSYDVKMKEKGDIPEGYSVSREKKERFSLILESASTNQTSMYLCASSAFGGRLYNSPLHFGNGTRLTVT.

A few counts support this clonotype. This chain joins TRBV4-1 and TRBJ2-3; 7 positions match TRBD2. With V trimmed by 3 bases and J by 1 base, 10 bases remained unmatched. The germline gives CDR1 MGHRA, CDR2 YSYEKL. CDR3 length: 17 amino acids. CDR3 sequence: CASSHPTSVFRTDTQYF. The CDR3 bases are TGCGCCAGCAGCCACCCCACTAGCGTCTTTCGCACAGATACGCAGTATTTT.

This chain uses TRBV6-1 with TRBJ2-7; D might be TRBD2 (5 bases). V shed 5 bases and J shed 0 bases, with 14 bases lying between them. The CDR3 consists of 15 residues. Germline V gives CDR1 MNHNS, CDR2 SASEGT. The CDR3 DNA is TGTGCCAGCAGTTTCTCCAGCGGCAGCTCCTACGAGCAGTACTTC. It yields the protein CASSFSSGSSYEQYF.

The chain couples TRBV20-1 to TRBJ2-3, with 9 bases identical to TRBD2. CDR3 size: 12 residues. CDR1 and CDR2 (germline): DFQATT, SNEGSKA (reference sequence). J lost 14 bases, V lost 6 bases, and 12 bases had no gene match. CDR3 coding DNA: TGCAGTGCCCTCCTGCTAGCGGGATGGGTGTATTTT. It translates to CSALLLAGWVYF.

This clonotype was seen only a few times. The chain employs TRBV24-1 and TRBJ2-1, with 9 bases that match TRBD2. Germline assignment: CDR1 KGHDR and CDR2 SFDVKD. This CDR3 has 17 residues. V shed 7 bases and J 4 bases; nucleotides not matched to a gene: 13. The CDR3, as DNA: TGTGCCACCAGCCCCAGGAATCCGACTAGCGGATACAATGAGCAGTTCTTC. This translates into CATSPRNPTSGYNEQFF.

The V and J genes are TRBV2 and TRBJ2-1; 13 bases map to TRBD2. Germline values: CDR1 SNHLY, CDR2 FYNNEI. CDR3 size: 14 residues. V lost 7 bases to trimming and J lost 8 bases; unmatched junction nucleotides: 5. CDR3 protein: CASTRTSGSYEQFF. DNA of the CDR3: TGTGCCAGCACAAGGACTAGCGGGAGTTATGAGCAGTTCTTC.

The J gene is TRBJ2-2, the V gene TRBV30; either TRBD1 or TRBD2 may fit D (5 bases each). Germline V gene sequence: CDR1 GTSNPN, CDR2 SVGIG (reference sequence). This CDR3 is 15 amino acids long. Trimming took off 3 bases at V and 0 bases at J, with 11 bases between the two ends. In DNA, the CDR3 is TGTGCCTGGAGAAGGGACCGACCGAACACCGGGGAGCTGTTTTTT. Translating gives CAWRRDRPNTGELFF. The full variable domain, its missing parts supplied by reference TRBV30 and TRBJ2-2, is SQTIHQWPATLVQPVGSPLSLECTVEGTSNPNLYWYRQAAGRGLQLLFYSVGIGQISSEVPQNLSASRPQDRQFILSSKKLLLSDSGFYLCAWRRDRPNTGELFFGEGSRLTVL.

In this sample, this clonotype turned up many times. This chain joins TRBV11-3 and TRBJ2-5; a possible D gene is TRBD2 (5 bases). Germline V gene sequence: CDR1 SGHNT, CDR2 YENEEA. The CDR3 extends over 16 amino acids. V was trimmed by 6 bases and J by 0 bases, leaving 17 bases between them. This CDR3 reads CASSREGSGNQETQYF. CDR3 in DNA: TGTGCCAGCAGTCGAGAAGGGTCGGGGAACCAAGAGACCCAGTACTTC.

This clonotype appeared many times. V and J are TRBV6-6 and TRBJ2-7; TRBD2 aligns across 8 bases. This CDR3 has 14 amino acids. Germline V gene lookup returns CDR1 MNHNY and CDR2 SVGAGI (reference sequence). V gave up 7 bases and J gave up 6 bases; unmatched junction bases: 11. In nucleotides, the CDR3 is TGTGCCAGCACTTCGGGAGGGGCCCGGTCCGAGCAGTACTTC. As protein: CASTSGGARSEQYF.

This clonotype was counted ten times or more. The rearrangement joins TRBV2 to TRBJ2-7, with 7 bases matching TRBD1. Germline V gene sequence: CDR1 SNHLY, CDR2 FYNNEI. Trimming took 4 bases from V and 3 from J; bases not matched to a gene: 3. The CDR3 spans 13 residues. The CDR3 DNA follows: TGTGCCAGCAGTGCTTCAGGGGGCTACGAGCAGTACTTC. This translates into CASSASGGYEQYF.

This clonotype was recorded many times. The J gene is TRBJ2-3, the V gene TRBV28, with unresolved D. The CDR3 extends over 14 amino acids. Germline V gene lookup returns CDR1 MDHEN and CDR2 SYDVKM. V lost 6 bases and J 1 base, leaving 11 bases between the germline ends. CDR3 in amino acids: CASRNLDRTDTQYF. As DNA, the CDR3 is TGTGCCAGCAGGAATCTAGACCGCACAGATACGCAGTATTTT.

By sample fraction, this clonotype is medium-sized (0.01 to 0.1%). The CDR3 loop is CASSLTGNTEAFF. In DNA form, the CDR3 reads TGTGCCAGCAGTTTGACAGGGAACACTGAAGCTTTCTTT. The gene calls are TRBV28 and TRBJ1-1; D is perhaps TRBD1 (6 bases). CDR1 is MDHEN, CDR2 SYDVKM, per germline. The ends were cut back, 3 bases at V and 1 base at J, with 6 bases in the middle. This CDR3 comprises 13 residues.

The table lists this clonotype with many counts. The chain recombines TRBV5-1 with TRBJ1-2; 7 positions agree with TRBD1. CDR3 length: 14 residues. CDR1 is SGHRS, CDR2 YFSETQ, per germline. V lost 2 bases and J lost 6; bases outside the gene matches: 7. CDR3: CASSFGGTADGYTF. Here the CDR3 DNA reads TGCGCCAGCAGCTTTGGTGGGACAGCGGATGGCTACACCTTC.

This clonotype came up many times. The chain joins TRBV20-1 to TRBJ2-1; 7 positions match TRBD2. The CDR3 runs to 14 residues. Germline V gene sequence: CDR1 DFQATT, CDR2 SNEGSKA (reference sequence). Trimming removed 1 base from V and 8 bases from J; junction bases left unmatched: 8. The DNA for the CDR3 is TGCAGTGCTAGAGCCCGGACTAGTTCCCATGAGCAGTTCTTC. It yields the protein CSARARTSSHEQFF.